This T cell receptor beta chain was captured in a study of blood T cell repertoires in COVID-19. Study-wide background: The United States, Italy and Spain provided the acute and convalescent COVID-19 samples.

TCRdb keeps only in-frame clones here, not all; method: immunoSEQ multiplex PCR. In the table there are 100,000 to 150,000 clones, 80% to 90% of which are singletons. V lost 0 bases, J lost 5 bases, and 12 bases lay in between. Germline V gene sequence: CDR1 SGHRS, CDR2 YFSETQ. This CDR3 comprises 15 residues. Enrolled during active infection, Seattle patients were then followed longitudinally. The chain joins TRBV5-1 to TRBJ1-5, with D perhaps matching TRBD1 (5 bases). The receptor comes from a man aged 60 to 75 with COVID-19, enrolled during active disease. Sequenced input: peripheral blood. The CDR3 region has the DNA TGCGCCAGCAGCTTGGAGGCGGGGCCCTATCAGCCCCAGCATTTT. Its translation: CASSLEAGPYQPQHF. Filled out from reference TRBV5-1 and TRBJ1-5, the complete variable domain reads KAGVTQTPRYLIKTRGQQVTLSCSPISGHRSVSWYQQTPGQGLQFLFEYFSETQRNKGNFPGRFSGRQFSNSRSEMNVSTLELGDSALYLCASSLEAGPYQPQHFGDGTRLSIL.